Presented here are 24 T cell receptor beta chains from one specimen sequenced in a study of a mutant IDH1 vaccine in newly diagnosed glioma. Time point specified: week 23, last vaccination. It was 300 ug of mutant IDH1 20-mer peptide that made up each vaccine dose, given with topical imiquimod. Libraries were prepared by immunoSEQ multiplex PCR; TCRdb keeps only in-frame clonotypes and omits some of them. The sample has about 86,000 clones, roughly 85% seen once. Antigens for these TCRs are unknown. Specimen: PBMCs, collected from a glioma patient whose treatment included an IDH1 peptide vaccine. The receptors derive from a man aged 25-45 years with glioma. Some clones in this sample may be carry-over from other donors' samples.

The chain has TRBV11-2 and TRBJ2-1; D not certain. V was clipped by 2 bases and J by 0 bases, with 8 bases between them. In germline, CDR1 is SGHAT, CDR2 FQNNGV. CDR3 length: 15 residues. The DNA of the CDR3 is TGTGCCAGCAGCTTATCGGCCAGCTCCTACAATGAGCAGTTCTTC. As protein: CASSLSASSYNEQFF.

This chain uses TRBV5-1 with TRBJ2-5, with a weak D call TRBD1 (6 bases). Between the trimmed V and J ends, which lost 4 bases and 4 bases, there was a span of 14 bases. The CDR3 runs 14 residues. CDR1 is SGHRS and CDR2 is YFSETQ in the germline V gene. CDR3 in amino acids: CASSIQGRGETQYF. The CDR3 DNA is TGCGCCAGCAGCATACAGGGTCGGGGAGAGACCCAGTACTTC.

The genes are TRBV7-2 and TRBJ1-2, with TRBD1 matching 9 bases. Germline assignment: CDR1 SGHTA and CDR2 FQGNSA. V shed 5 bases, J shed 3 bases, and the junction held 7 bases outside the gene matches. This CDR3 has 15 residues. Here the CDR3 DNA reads TGTGCCAGCAGCGGACGGACAGGGGCCCACTATGGCTACACCTTC. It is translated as CASSGRTGAHYGYTF.

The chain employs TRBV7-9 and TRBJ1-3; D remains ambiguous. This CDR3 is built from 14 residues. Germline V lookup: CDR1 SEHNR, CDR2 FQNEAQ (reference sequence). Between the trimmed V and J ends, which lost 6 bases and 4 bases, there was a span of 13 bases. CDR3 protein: CASRPMVSGNTIYF. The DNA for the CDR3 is TGTGCCAGCAGACCTATGGTTTCGGGAAACACCATATATTTT.

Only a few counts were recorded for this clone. CDR3 amino acids: CASGLGWDTEAFF. CDR3 nucleotide sequence: TGTGCCAGCGGACTTGGATGGGACACTGAAGCTTTCTTT. This chain uses TRBV6-1 with TRBJ1-1, with D unresolved. CDR1 MNHNS and CDR2 SASEGT come from the germline V gene. The CDR3 runs to 13 residues. Trimming left V 8 bases short and J 3 bases short, with 13 bases between.

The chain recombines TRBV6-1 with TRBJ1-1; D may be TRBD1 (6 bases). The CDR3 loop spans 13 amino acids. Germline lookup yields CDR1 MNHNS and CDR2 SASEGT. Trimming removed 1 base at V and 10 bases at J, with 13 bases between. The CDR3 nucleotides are TGTGCCAGCAGTGAAGATGGGGGGGCCCCAGCTTTCTTT. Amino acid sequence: CASSEDGGAPAFF.

CDR3 sequence reads: CASSSGREGSTDTQYF. CDR3 nucleotides: TGTGCCAGCAGCTCGGGGCGGGAGGGGAGCACAGATACGCAGTATTTT. The rearrangement joins TRBV5-4 to TRBJ2-3; 9 positions agree with TRBD2. Germline V gene data show CDR1 as SGHNT and CDR2 as YYREEE (reference sequence). The CDR3 sequence is 16 residues long. The trim removed 3 bases at V and 0 bases at J, leaving 5 bases unmatched.

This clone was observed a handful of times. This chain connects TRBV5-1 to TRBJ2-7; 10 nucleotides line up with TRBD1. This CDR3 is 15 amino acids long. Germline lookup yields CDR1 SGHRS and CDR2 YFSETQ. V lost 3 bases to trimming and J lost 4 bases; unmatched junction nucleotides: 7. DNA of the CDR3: TGCGCCAGCAGCTCGAGGACAGGGGGTCCGTACGAGCAGTACTTC. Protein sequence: CASSSRTGGPYEQYF.

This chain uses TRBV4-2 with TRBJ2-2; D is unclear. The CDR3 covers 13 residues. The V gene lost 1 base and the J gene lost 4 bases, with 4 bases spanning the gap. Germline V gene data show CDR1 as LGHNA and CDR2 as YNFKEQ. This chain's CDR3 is CASSQGGTGELFF. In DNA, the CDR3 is TGTGCCAGCAGCCAAGGGGGCACCGGGGAGCTGTTTTTT.

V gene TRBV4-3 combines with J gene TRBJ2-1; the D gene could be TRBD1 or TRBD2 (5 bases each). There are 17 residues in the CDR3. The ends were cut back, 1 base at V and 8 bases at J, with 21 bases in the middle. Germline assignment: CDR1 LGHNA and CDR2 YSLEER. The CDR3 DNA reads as TGCGCCAGCAGCCAAGGGGGGAGCGGACGCATACTATATGAGCAGTTCTTC. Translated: CASSQGGSGRILYEQFF.

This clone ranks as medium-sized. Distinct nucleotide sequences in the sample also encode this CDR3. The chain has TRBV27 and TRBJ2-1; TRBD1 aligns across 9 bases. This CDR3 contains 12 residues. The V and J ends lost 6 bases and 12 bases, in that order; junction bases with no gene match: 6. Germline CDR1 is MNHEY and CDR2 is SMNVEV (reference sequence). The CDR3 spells CASSSTGQGQFF. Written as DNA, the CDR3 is TGTGCCAGCAGCTCTACGGGACAGGGGCAGTTCTTC.

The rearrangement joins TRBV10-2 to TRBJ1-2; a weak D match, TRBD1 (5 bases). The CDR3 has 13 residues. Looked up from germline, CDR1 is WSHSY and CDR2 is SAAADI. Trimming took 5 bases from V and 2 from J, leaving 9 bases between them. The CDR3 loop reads CASSRDRNYGYTF. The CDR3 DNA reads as TGCGCCAGCAGTCGGGACCGAAACTATGGCTACACCTTC.

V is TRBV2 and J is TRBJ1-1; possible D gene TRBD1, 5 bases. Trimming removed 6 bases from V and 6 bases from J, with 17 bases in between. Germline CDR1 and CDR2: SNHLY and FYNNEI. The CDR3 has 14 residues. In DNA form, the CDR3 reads TGTGCCAGCAGCCCGGGGACTGGAGGGGCTGAAGCTTTCTTT. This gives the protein CASSPGTGGAEAFF.

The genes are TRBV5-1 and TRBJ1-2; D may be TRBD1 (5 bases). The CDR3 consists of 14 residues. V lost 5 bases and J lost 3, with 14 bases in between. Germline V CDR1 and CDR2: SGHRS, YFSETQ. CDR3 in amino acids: CASRENTGDYGYTF. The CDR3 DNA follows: TGCGCCAGCAGGGAAAATACAGGTGACTATGGCTACACCTTC. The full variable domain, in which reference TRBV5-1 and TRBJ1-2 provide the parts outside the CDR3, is KAGVTQTPRYLIKTRGQQVTLSCSPISGHRSVSWYQQTPGQGLQFLFEYFSETQRNKGNFPGRFSGRQFSNSRSEMNVSTLELGDSALYLCASRENTGDYGYTFGSGTRLTVV.

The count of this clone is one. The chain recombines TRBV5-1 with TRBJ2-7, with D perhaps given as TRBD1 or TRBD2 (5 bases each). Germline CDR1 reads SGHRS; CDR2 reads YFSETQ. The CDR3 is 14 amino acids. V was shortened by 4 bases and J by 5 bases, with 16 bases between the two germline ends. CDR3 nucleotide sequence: TGCGCCAGCAGCATTGAACGGGGCGTACACGAGCAGTACTTC. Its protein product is CASSIERGVHEQYF.

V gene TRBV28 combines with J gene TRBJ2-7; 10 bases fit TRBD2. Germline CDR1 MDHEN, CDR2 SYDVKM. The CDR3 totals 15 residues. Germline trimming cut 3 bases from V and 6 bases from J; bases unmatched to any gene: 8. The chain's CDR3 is CASSFMASGSGEQYF. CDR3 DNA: TGTGCCAGCAGTTTTATGGCTAGCGGGAGTGGCGAGCAGTACTTC. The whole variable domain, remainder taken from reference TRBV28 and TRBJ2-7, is DVKVTQSSRYLVKRTGEKVFLECVQDMDHENMFWYRQDPGLGLRLIYFSYDVKMKEKGDIPEGYSVSREKKERFSLILESASTNQTSMYLCASSFMASGSGEQYFGPGTRLTVT.

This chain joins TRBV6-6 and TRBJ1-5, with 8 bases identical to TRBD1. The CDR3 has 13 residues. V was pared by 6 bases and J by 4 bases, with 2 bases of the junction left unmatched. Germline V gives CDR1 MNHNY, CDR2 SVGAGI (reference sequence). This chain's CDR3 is CASRGQENQPQHF. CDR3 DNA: TGTGCCAGCAGGGGACAGGAAAATCAGCCCCAGCATTTT.

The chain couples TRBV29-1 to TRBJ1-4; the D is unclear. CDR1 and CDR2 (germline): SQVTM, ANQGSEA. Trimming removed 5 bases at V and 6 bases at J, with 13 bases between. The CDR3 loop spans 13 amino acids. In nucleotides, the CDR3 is TGCAGCGTTCGGACCCTTGGAGATGAAAAACTGTTTTTT. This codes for CSVRTLGDEKLFF.

CDR3 in DNA: TGTGCCAGCAGTGAAGTAGGGTGGACAGATACGCAGTATTTT. This translates into CASSEVGWTDTQYF. The J gene is TRBJ2-3, the V gene TRBV2; unclear D gene. This CDR3 has 14 amino acids. Germline loops: CDR1 SNHLY, CDR2 FYNNEI. V was shortened by 1 base and J by 3 bases, with 8 bases between the two germline ends.

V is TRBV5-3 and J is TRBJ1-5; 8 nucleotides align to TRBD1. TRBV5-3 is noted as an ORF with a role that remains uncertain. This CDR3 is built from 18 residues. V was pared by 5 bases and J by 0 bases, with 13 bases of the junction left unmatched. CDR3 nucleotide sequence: TGTGCCAGAAGTTTAAAGTACAGGGGGGGTAATAGCAATCAGCCCCAGCATTTT. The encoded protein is CARSLKYRGGNSNQPQHF.

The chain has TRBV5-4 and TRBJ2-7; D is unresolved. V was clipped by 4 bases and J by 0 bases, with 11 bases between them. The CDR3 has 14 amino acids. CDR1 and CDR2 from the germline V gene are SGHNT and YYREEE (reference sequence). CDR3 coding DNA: TGTGCCAGCAGCCCGACTGGGGTCTCCTACGAGCAGTACTTC. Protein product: CASSPTGVSYEQYF.

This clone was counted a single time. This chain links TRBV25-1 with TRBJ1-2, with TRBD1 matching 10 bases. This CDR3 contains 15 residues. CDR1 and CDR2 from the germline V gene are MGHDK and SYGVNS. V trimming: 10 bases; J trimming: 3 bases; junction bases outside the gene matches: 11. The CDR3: CATTPPGTGDYGYTF. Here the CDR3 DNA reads TGTGCCACCACCCCACCTGGGACAGGGGACTATGGCTACACCTTC.

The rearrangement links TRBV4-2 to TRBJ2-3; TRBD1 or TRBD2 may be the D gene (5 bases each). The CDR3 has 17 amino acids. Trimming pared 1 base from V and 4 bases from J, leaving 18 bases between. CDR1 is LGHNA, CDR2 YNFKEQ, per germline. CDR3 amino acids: CASSQARDLIGADTQYF. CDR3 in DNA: TGTGCCAGCAGCCAAGCCCGGGACCTCATCGGGGCAGATACGCAGTATTTT.

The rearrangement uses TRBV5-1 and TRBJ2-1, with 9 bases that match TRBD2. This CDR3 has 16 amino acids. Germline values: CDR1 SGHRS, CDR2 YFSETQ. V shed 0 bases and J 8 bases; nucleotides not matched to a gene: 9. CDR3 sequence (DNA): TGCGCCAGCAGCTTGGAAGGCGCGGGAGGGCTGGATGAGCAGTTCTTC. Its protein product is CASSLEGAGGLDEQFF.